A single sample gave rise to the 7 T cell receptor beta chains below, sequenced in a study of control samples from healthy donors and cancer patients. The data were produced by immunoSEQ multiplex PCR, yet TCRdb's version contains in-frame clones alone and is incomplete. The sample has approximately 100,000 clones, approximately 86% seen once. The sequencing sample was made of blood. The receptors derive from a man aged 25 to 40 in good health.

The chain couples TRBV6-5 to TRBJ2-3, with D perhaps TRBD1 or TRBD2 (6 bases each). This CDR3 spans 15 amino acids. The V end lost 3 bases, the J end lost 9 bases, and 19 bases lay between the germline ends. Germline assignment: CDR1 MNHEY and CDR2 SVGAGI. CDR3 bases: TGTGCCAGCAGTTATACGGGACATGGGGGAGGAACGCAGTATTTT. It yields the protein CASSYTGHGGGTQYF.

The chain couples TRBV4-1 to TRBJ2-5, with 8 bases lining up with TRBD2. This CDR3 is built from 15 residues. The V and J ends lost 4 bases and 1 base, in that order; junction bases with no gene match: 5. Germline assignment: CDR1 MGHRA and CDR2 YSYEKL. The CDR3 loop reads CASSLIGGAQETQYF. As DNA, the CDR3 is TGCGCCAGCAGCCTCATCGGGGGGGCCCAAGAGACCCAGTACTTC.

The chain joins TRBV9 to TRBJ2-4, with TRBD2 as a possible D gene (6 bases). The V gene lost 4 bases and the J gene lost 1 base, with 15 bases spanning the gap. Germline CDR1 is SGDLS and CDR2 is YYNGEE. The CDR3 covers 16 residues. In DNA form, the CDR3 reads TGTGCCAGCAGCCCCGACGGAGGGTGGGCCAAAAACATTCAGTACTTC. Its protein is CASSPDGGWAKNIQYF.

This clone has a single count. This chain connects TRBV6-5 to TRBJ2-3; the D call may be TRBD1 or TRBD2 (5 bases each). CDR1 is MNHEY and CDR2 is SVGAGI in the germline V gene. The CDR3 has 14 residues. Trimming pared 7 bases from V and 4 bases from J, leaving 15 bases between. The CDR3 spells CASTRTGPADTQYF. The CDR3 coding sequence is TGTGCCAGCACAAGGACGGGACCCGCAGATACGCAGTATTTT.

The rearrangement links TRBV18 to TRBJ1-4; 11 bases are shared with TRBD1. This CDR3 has 15 amino acids. The trim removed 1 base at V and 7 bases at J, leaving 2 bases unmatched. The germline V gene encodes CDR1 KGHSH and CDR2 LQKENI. The CDR3 reads CASSPRGQGAEKLFF. As DNA, the CDR3 is TGTGCCAGCTCACCACGTGGACAGGGGGCTGAAAAACTGTTTTTT.

This sequence joins TRBV6-1 and TRBJ2-6; unclear D gene. Trimming took 3 bases from V and 0 from J, leaving 15 bases between them. The length of the CDR3 is 18 residues. Germline CDR1 is MNHNS and CDR2 is SASEGT. This chain's CDR3 is CASSERTFLASGANVLTF. DNA of the CDR3: TGTGCCAGCAGTGAGCGAACCTTTCTCGCCTCTGGGGCCAACGTCCTGACTTTC.

The V and J genes are TRBV11-3 and TRBJ2-1, with 9 bases lining up with TRBD2. After removal of 0 bases from V and 5 bases from J, the junction contained 8 bases not matched to a gene. The CDR3 length is 17 residues. The germline V gene has CDR1 SGHNT and CDR2 YENEEA. CDR3 nucleotide sequence: TGTGCCAGCAGCTTAGATCGTTCGGCTAGCGGGGACAATGAGCAGTTCTTC. It encodes CASSLDRSASGDNEQFF.